One and the same sample provided the 3 T cell receptor beta chains below, sequenced in a study of blood T cell repertoires in COVID-19. TCRdb's copy holds only in-frame clones and misses some; the assay was immunoSEQ multiplex PCR. The sample holds about 55,000 clones; roughly nine tenths are singletons and the top ten take about 6.2%. Material: peripheral blood. The receptors derive from a man aged 35-49 years with acute or convalescent COVID-19.

The V call is TRBV3-1 (or the pseudogene TRBV3-2), the J call TRBJ2-1; 7 bases line up with TRBD1. Unmatched junction bases numbered 9, after V lost 4 bases and J lost 9 bases. This CDR3 has 14 residues. Germline CDR1 reads LGHDT; CDR2 reads YNNKEL (reference sequence). The CDR3: CASSRLDRVGEQFF. As DNA, the CDR3 is TGTGCCAGCAGCCGGCTCGACAGGGTAGGTGAGCAGTTCTTC.

V gene TRBV24-1 combines with J gene TRBJ2-3, with D uncertain. Germline values: CDR1 KGHDR, CDR2 SFDVKD. This CDR3 has 13 amino acids. Trimming pared 9 bases from V and 3 bases from J, leaving 12 bases between. As DNA, the CDR3 is TGTGCCACCGGGCAGGAAGTAACAGATACGCAGTATTTT. This encodes CATGQEVTDTQYF.

The V gene is TRBV6-5, the J gene TRBJ2-5; 9 bases map to TRBD1. With 5 bases clipped from V and 5 bases from J, the junction kept 6 bases outside the gene matches. Germline CDR1 MNHEY, CDR2 SVGAGI. The CDR3 length is 14 residues. The CDR3 DNA reads TGTGCCAGCAGTACAACACAGGGGGCTGAGACCCAGTACTTC. Translating gives CASSTTQGAETQYF.